What follows are 3 T cell receptor beta chains derived from one specimen sequenced in a study of T cells in Graves' hyperthyroidism and ophthalmopathy. Amplified TCR beta CDR3 regions came from RNA transcripts. Using the HTBI primer set, a first-round RT-PCR was run on the TCR CDR3. TCRdb redid the calling of the multiplex PCR reads with MiXCR, one entry per CDR3 protein. The profile shows fewer than 600,000 distinct CDR3 sequences, around an eighth of them singletons. Sequencing was performed on blood. The receptors originated from a woman under 30 with Graves' hyperthyroidism.

This clonotype was seen repeatedly, ten times or more. The gene calls are TRBV5-1 and TRBJ2-3, with TRBD2 as a possible D gene (5 bases). Per the germline V gene, CDR1 is SGHRS and CDR2 is YFSETQ. Trimming cost V 4 bases and J 2 bases, with 11 bases left between them. This CDR3 is built from 14 residues. This chain's CDR3 is CASSPGSATDTQYF. CDR3 nucleotides: TGCGCCAGCAGCCCGGGGTCCGCCACAGATACGCAGTATTTT.

This clonotype was seen many times. The chain joins TRBV11-2 to TRBJ2-5; 8 bases align to TRBD1. There are 12 residues in the CDR3. Looked up from germline, CDR1 is SGHAT and CDR2 is FQNNGV. V gave up 6 bases and J gave up 9 bases; unmatched junction bases: 6. CDR3 bases: TGTGCCAGCAGACCGACAGGGGAGGCCCAGTACTTC. Its protein product is CASRPTGEAQYF.

This chain connects TRBV19 to TRBJ2-6; D gene uncertain. The CDR3 extends over 16 amino acids. Germline V gives CDR1 LNHDA, CDR2 SQIVND (reference sequence). V was clipped by 3 bases and J by 0 bases, with 9 bases between them. CDR3: CASSIWAISGANVLTF. The DNA of the CDR3 is TGTGCCAGTAGTATCTGGGCTATCTCTGGGGCCAACGTCCTGACTTTC.